This is a list of T cell receptor beta chains from one sample in a study of T cell repertoires in cytomegalovirus infection. These receptors' targets are unknown. TCRdb fed the reads into MiXCR, producing one record per CDR3 protein. The table lists about a million distinct CDR3 sequences, 31% of them singletons. Sequenced here: cultured CD8+ T cells from PBMCs, sampled from culture after CMV antigen stimulation. Receptor source: a human donor in good health (CMV status not recorded). Some clones in this sample may be carry-over from other donors' samples. The CDR3 runs from the conserved cysteine through the conserved F or W. A D gene is named only where the DNA matches it firmly. Where a row states a size, it is once, few, many or the class of an expanded clone; other rows omit it.

clone_size d_call j_call v_call cdr3_nt cdr3_aa
NA TRBD1 TRBJ2-2 TRBV2 TGTGCCAGCAGTGACCGAGGGGGCAGGATCACCGGGGAGCTGTTTTTT CASSDRGGRITGELFF
few NA TRBJ2-7 TRBV29-1 TGCAGCGTTGCTCACCTAGGCTACGAGCAGTACTTC CSVAHLGYEQYF
few TRBD1 TRBJ1-2 TRBV19 TGTGCCAGTAGTGTCCCGGGACAGGTTCTACTCTCCTATGGCTACACCTTC CASSVPGQVLLSYGYTF
NA NA TRBJ1-4 TRBV7-9 TGTGCCAGCAGCAAAACCCTCTCCGAATCACCAAATGAAAAACTGTTTTTT CASSKTLSESPNEKLFF
few NA TRBJ1-1 TRBV2 TGTGCCAGCAGGGGAACAGGGCATCGGATGAACACTGAAGCTTTCTTT CASRGTGHRMNTEAFF
many TRBD2 TRBJ2-1 TRBV7-8 TGTGCCAGCAGTCCGCGGGGGTTTAGCTCCTACAATGAGCAGTTCTTC CASSPRGFSSYNEQFF
NA TRBD2 TRBJ2-1 TRBV27 TGTGCCAGCAGTTGGCATAGCGGGTCCTCCTACAATGAGCAGTTCTTC CASSWHSGSSYNEQFF
few NA TRBJ1-4 TRBV27 TGTGCCAGCAGTTATGGAGTTGGATCTGAAAAACTGTTTTTT CASSYGVGSEKLFF
few TRBD1 TRBJ1-3 TRBV28 TGTGCCTTTAGAACAGGGGGGCGAGGAAACACCATATATTTT CAFRTGGRGNTIYF
NA NA TRBJ1-3 TRBV20-1 TGCAGTGCTAGAGATTATCAGGGATCGGGAAACACCATATATTTT CSARDYQGSGNTIYF
many TRBD1 TRBJ1-6 TRBV4-1 TGCGCCAGCAATCAGGGGGACACAGATAATTCACCCCTCCACTTT CASNQGDTDNSPLHF
few NA TRBJ1-5 TRBV6-5 TGTGCCAGCAGTTACGACCCGGGCAATCAGCCCCAGCATTTT CASSYDPGNQPQHF
few NA TRBJ2-1 TRBV10-3 TGTGCCATCAGTGGAGAGGGGGGGGGTCCCCTTCAGTCCTACAATGAGCAGTTCTTC CAISGEGGGPLQSYNEQFF
NA NA TRBJ1-4 TRBV27 TGTGCCAGCAGTTTTCGGGGTGTAACTAATGAAAAACTGTTTTTT CASSFRGVTNEKLFF
few NA TRBJ2-3 TRBV12-3/TRBV12-4 TGTGCCAGCAGTTTCGTTGGAGATACGCAGTATTTT CASSFVGDTQYF